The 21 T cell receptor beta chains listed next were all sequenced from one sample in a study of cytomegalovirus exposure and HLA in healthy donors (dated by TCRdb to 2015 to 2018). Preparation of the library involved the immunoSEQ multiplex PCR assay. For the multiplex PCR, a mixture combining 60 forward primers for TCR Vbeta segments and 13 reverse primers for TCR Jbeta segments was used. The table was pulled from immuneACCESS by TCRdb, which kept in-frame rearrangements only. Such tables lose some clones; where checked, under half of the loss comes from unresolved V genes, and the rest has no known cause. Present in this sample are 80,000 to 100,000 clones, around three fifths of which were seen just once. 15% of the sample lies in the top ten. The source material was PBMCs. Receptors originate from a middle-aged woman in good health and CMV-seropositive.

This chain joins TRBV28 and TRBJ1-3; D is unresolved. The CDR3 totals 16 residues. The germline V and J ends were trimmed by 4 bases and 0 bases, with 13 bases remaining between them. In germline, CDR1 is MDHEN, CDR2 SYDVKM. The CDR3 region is CASSSMGGSSGNTIYF. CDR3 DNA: TGTGCCAGCAGTTCCATGGGAGGCAGCTCTGGAAACACCATATATTTT.

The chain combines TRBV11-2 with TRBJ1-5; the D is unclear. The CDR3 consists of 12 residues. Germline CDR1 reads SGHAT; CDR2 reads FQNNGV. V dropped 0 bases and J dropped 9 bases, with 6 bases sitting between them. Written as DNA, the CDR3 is TGTGCCAGCAGCTTAGACCGGTCGCCCCAGCATTTT. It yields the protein CASSLDRSPQHF.

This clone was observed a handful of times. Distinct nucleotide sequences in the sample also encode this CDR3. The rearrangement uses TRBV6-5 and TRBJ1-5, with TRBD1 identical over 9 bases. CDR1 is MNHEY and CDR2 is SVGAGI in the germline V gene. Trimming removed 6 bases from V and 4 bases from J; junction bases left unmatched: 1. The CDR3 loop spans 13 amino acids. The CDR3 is CASRGTGNQPQHF. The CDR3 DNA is TGTGCCAGCAGGGGGACAGGGAATCAGCCCCAGCATTTT.

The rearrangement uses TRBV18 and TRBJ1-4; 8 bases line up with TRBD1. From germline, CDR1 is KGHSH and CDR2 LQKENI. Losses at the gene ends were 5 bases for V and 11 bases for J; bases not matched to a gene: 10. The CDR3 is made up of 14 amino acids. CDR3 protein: CASSSTGGAEKLFF. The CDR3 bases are TGTGCCAGCTCAAGTACAGGGGGTGCAGAGAAACTGTTTTTT.

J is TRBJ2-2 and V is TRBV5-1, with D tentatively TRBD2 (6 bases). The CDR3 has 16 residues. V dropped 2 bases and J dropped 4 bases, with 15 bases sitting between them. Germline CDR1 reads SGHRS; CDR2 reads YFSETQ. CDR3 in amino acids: CASSFTPGLVTGELFF. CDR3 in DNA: TGCGCCAGCAGCTTTACACCGGGACTTGTCACCGGGGAGCTGTTTTTT.

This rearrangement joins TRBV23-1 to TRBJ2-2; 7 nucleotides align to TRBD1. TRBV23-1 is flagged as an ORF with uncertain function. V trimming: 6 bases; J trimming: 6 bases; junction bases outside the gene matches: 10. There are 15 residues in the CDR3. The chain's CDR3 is CASSKLPQGAGELFF. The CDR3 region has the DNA TGCGCCAGCAGCAAGCTCCCCCAGGGGGCCGGGGAGCTGTTTTTT.

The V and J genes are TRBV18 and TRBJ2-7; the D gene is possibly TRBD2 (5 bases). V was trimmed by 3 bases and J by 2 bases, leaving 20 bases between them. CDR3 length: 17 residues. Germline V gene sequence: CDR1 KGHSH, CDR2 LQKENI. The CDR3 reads CASSPRLGSGLTYEQYF. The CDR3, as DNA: TGTGCCAGCTCACCGCGTCTCGGGTCAGGACTTACCTACGAGCAGTACTTC.

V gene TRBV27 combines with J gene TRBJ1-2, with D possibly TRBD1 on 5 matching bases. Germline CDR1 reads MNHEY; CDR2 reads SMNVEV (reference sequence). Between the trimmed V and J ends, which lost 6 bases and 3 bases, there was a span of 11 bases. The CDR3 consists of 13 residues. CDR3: CASRSTGYYGYTF. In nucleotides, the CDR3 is TGTGCCAGCAGGTCCACAGGCTACTATGGCTACACCTTC.

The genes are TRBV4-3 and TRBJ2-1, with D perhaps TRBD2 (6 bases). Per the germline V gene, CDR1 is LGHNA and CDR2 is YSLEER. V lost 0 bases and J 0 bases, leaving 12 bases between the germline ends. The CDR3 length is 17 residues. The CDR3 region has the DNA TGCGCCAGCAGCCAAGATATCGGCGGGATCTCCTACAATGAGCAGTTCTTC. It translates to CASSQDIGGISYNEQFF.

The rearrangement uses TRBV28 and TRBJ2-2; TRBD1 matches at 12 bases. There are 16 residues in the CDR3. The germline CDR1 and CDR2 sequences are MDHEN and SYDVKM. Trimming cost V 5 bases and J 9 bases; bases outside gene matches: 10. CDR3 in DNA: TGTGCCAGCAGTCCGCCGGGACAGGGGGCGGGAAGGGAGCTGTTTTTT. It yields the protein CASSPPGQGAGRELFF.

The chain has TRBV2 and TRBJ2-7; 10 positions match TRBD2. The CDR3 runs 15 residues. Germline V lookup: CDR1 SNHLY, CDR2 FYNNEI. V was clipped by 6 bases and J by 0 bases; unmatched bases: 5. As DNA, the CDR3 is TGTGCCAGCAGGCCGGGACTAGCGTCCTCCTACGAGCAGTACTTC. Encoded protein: CASRPGLASSYEQYF.

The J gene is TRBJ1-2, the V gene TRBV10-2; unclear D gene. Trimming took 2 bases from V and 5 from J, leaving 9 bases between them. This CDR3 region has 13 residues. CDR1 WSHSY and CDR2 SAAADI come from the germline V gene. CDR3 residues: CASSEPTMYGYTF. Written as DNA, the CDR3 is TGCGCCAGCAGTGAGCCGACAATGTATGGCTACACCTTC.

The CDR3 spells CATRQGGSYNSPLHF. The CDR3 DNA follows: TGTGCCACCAGACAGGGCGGCTCCTATAATTCACCCCTCCACTTT. The rearrangement links TRBV6-6 to TRBJ1-6, with 7 bases matching TRBD1. Trimming cost V 10 bases and J 0 bases; bases outside gene matches: 6. Germline-derived CDR1 and CDR2 are MNHNY and SVGAGI (reference sequence). The CDR3 consists of 15 residues.

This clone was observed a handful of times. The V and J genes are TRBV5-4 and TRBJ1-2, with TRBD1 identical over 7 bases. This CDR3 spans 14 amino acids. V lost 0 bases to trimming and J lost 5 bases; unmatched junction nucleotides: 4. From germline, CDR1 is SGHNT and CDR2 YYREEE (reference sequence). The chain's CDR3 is CASSLEAGGYGYTF. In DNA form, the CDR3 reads TGTGCCAGCAGCTTGGAGGCAGGGGGTTATGGCTACACCTTC.

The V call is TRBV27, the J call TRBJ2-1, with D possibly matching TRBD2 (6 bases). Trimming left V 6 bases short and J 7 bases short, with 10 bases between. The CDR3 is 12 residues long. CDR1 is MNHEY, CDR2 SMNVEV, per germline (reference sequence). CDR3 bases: TGTGCCAGCAGATTCGGAGGGAATGAGCAGTTCTTC. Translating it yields CASRFGGNEQFF.

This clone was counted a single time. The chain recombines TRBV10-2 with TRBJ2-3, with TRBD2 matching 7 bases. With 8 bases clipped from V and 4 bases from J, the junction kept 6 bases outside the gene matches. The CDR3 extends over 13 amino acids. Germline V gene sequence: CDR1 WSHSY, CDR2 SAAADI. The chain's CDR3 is CASRLAVADTQYF. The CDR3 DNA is TGCGCCAGCCGACTAGCCGTCGCAGATACGCAGTATTTT.

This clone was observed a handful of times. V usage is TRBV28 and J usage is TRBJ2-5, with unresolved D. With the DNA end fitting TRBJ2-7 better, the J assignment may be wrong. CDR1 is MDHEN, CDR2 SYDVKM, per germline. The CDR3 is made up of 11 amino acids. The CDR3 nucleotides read TGTGCCAGCAACAGAGCCTACGAGCAGTACTTC. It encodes CASNRAYEQYF.

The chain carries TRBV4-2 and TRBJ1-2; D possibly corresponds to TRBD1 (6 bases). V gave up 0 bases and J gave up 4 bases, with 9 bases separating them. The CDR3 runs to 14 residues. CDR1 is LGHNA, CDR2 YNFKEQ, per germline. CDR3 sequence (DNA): TGTGCCAGCAGCCAAGACCCAGGGGCCTATGGCTACACCTTC. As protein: CASSQDPGAYGYTF.

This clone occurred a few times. The CDR3 nucleotides read TGTGCCAGCTCACCGGAGGCAGGCCTCAACTATGGTGGCTACACCTTC. Its translation: CASSPEAGLNYGGYTF. The rearrangement uses TRBV18 and TRBJ1-2; D is undetermined. The CDR3 sequence is 16 residues long. V shed 3 bases and J shed 7 bases, with 21 bases lying between them. Germline V gives CDR1 KGHSH, CDR2 LQKENI.

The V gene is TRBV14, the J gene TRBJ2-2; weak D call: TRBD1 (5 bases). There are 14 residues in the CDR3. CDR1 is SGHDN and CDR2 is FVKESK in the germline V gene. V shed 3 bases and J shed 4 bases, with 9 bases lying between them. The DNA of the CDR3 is TGTGCCAGCAGCCACTCAGGGTTCACCGGGGAGCTGTTTTTT. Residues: CASSHSGFTGELFF.

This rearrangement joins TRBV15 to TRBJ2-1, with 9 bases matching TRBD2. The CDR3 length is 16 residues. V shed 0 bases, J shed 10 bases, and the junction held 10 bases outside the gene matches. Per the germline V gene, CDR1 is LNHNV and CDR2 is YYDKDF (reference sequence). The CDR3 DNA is TGTGCCACCAGCAGAGAAATGGCGGGAGGGCCGAGGGAGCAGTTCTTC. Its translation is CATSREMAGGPREQFF.